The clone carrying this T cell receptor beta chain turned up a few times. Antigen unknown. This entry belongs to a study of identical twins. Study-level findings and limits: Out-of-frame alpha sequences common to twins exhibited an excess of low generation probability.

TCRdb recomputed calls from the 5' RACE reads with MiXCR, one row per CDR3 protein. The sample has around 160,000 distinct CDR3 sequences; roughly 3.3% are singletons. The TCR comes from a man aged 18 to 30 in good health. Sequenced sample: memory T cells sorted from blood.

The CDR3 DNA reads as TGTGCCAGCAGTGAGTTAGCGACGGGGGATGAGCAGTTCTTC. Its protein is CASSELATGDEQFF. The gene calls are TRBV6-4 and TRBJ2-1, with D tentatively TRBD2 (6 bases). Germline values: CDR1 MRHNA, CDR2 SNTAGT. Trimming shortened V by 3 bases and J by 8 bases, and 14 bases separated the two germline ends. The CDR3 is 14 amino acids.